The clone carrying this T cell receptor beta chain was counted only a few times. The antigen remains undetermined. CDR3 size: 15 residues. CDR1 is SGHTA and CDR2 is FQGNSA in the germline V gene. V shed 3 bases and J shed 3 bases, with 15 bases lying between them. Regarding time point: late sampling 161 to 241 days after vaccination in a few convalescent patients. Stated treatment: roughly ten-day PBMC culture with coronavirus spike peptide pools or control peptides (ViraFEST assay). These data come from a study of vaccination and CD4 T cells after COVID-19. In the study overall: From HCoV-229E, HCoV-OC43, HCoV-NL63 and SARS-CoV-2, overlapping spike peptides were used to stimulate the cells.

Oncomine TCR Beta short-read sequencing was applied to DNA from cultured CD4+ T cells. TCRdb processed the PCR reads anew with MiXCR; each CDR3 protein has one entry. The top ten hold approximately 9% of the sample, which has some 22,000 distinct CDR3 sequences, under 40% seen once. Source: CD4+ T cells from blood, cultured in vitro, taken about 7 months after SARS-CoV-2 vaccination. The chain carries TRBV7-2 and TRBJ2-7; D is perhaps TRBD1 or TRBD2 (5 bases each). The clonotype originates from a human donor who had recovered from COVID-19. DNA of the CDR3: TGTGCCAGCAGCTTTATCGGGTTGGGGGTCTACGAGCAGTACTTC. Its translation: CASSFIGLGVYEQYF.